This TCR beta chain was obtained from a study of breast tumors, draining lymph nodes, adjacent tissues (dated by TCRdb to the mid-2010s). For the study in its entirety: In breast cancer patients, the study compared the TCR beta repertoires of tumor, adjacent nontumor tissue and axillary lymph nodes. The study aimed to assess the relationships and possible T-cell exchange between tumor, surrounding tissue and draining lymph node repertoires in human breast cancer. Beyond this particular receptor, the publication reports: The data were considered consistent with most tumor T cells being derived from the lymph node and subsequently expanding within tumor tissue. Tumors showed preferential V and J gene usage, and their T-cell repertoire diversity fell below that of lymph nodes yet above that of nontumor tissue. In luminal-like breast cancer, tumor and nontumor tissue repertoires resembled each other significantly more than in basal-like breast cancer. Rather than being directly demonstrated, the conclusion that tumor T cells originate in lymph nodes was presented as consistent with a hypothesis.

The axillary draining lymph nodes of breast cancer patients were the source of the lymph node samples. The sequencer listed for this sample is Illumina HiSeq 2000. Multiplex PCR amplification was used to build the TCR beta chain libraries. High-throughput sequencing was used to analyze the amplified TCR beta chain products. The public reads were quality trimmed at Q25 with fastp and then assembled into clones with MiXCR by TCRdb, keeping productive beta chains. Merged by CDR3 protein, the rows form single entries marked with the most common genes and DNA. For this sample there are some 140,000 distinct CDR3 sequences; about 20% appear just once. The ten largest clones add up to about 2.6% of the sample. About this clonotype: This receptor's antigen is unknown. It has no much larger one-base neighbor in the sample; base qualities were not kept.

V is pruned by 1 base and J by 7 bases, leaving 16 bases of the junction without a gene match. There are 19 amino acids in the CDR3, from cysteine to phenylalanine inclusive. This entry keeps only the CDR3 DNA: 57 bases, framed from base 1. From the germline V gene, CDR1 is MGHDK and CDR2 is SYGVNS. Input material: axillary lymph node tissue. This receptor was identified in a female donor with breast cancer. Some clones in this sample may be carry-over from other donors' samples. The chain is made from TRBV25-1 and TRBJ2-1; the junction holds 10 bases that match TRBD2. The CDR3 region: CASSELGPSGGTPSNEQFF. The DNA is TGTGCCAGCAGTGAATTAGGGCCTAGCGGGGGTACTCCGTCGAATGAGCAGTTCTTC. Here the CDR3 is joined to the reference TRBV25-1 and TRBJ2-1 genes, and the full variable domain is: EADIYQTPRYLVIGTGKKITLECSQTMGHDKMYWYQQDPGMELHLIHYSYGVNSTEKGDLSSESTVSRIRTEHFPLTLESARPSHTSQYLCASSELGPSGGTPSNEQFFGPGTRLTVL.